Following are 14 T cell receptor beta chains from one sample sequenced in a study of siplizumab effects on memory and regulatory T cells. Produced via immunoSEQ multiplex PCR; TCRdb's table is partial and in-frame only. The sample yields tens of thousands of clones, roughly 93% seen once. Sequenced sample: CD8+ T cells sorted from blood. The receptors were gathered from a human donor in good health.

To note about this clone: The same CDR3 can be traced to other DNA sequences in this sample. The chain joins TRBV19 to TRBJ2-4, with D perhaps being TRBD1 or TRBD2 (5 bases each). Trimming took off 6 bases at V and 6 bases at J, with 15 bases between the two ends. This CDR3 region has 14 residues. Germline V gene lookup returns CDR1 LNHDA and CDR2 SQIVND (reference sequence). In DNA, the CDR3 is TGTGCCAGTAGCCTCCCAGTGAGGGGAAACATTCAGTACTTC. It specifies CASSLPVRGNIQYF.

V usage is TRBV2 and J usage is TRBJ2-1; 9 positions match TRBD2. The germline CDR1 and CDR2 sequences are SNHLY and FYNNEI. CDR3 length equals 14 residues. After removal of 4 bases from V and 4 bases from J, the junction contained 2 bases not matched to a gene. The CDR3, as DNA: TGTGCCAGCAGTGGACTAGCGGTTTACAATGAGCAGTTCTTC. As protein: CASSGLAVYNEQFF.

The chain employs TRBV10-3 and TRBJ1-1; D ambiguous. Trimming removed 6 bases at V and 4 bases at J, with 12 bases between. CDR1 and CDR2 (germline): ENHRY, SYGVKD. This CDR3 comprises 13 residues. The CDR3 coding sequence is TGTGCCATCAGCATCAAGGAGGGCACTGAAGCTTTCTTT. Its protein product is CAISIKEGTEAFF.

This chain links TRBV7-3 with TRBJ2-2; D ambiguous. V gave up 5 bases and J gave up 3 bases, with 10 bases separating them. The CDR3 has 14 residues. Germline-derived CDR1 and CDR2 are SGHTA and FQGTGA. For the CDR3, the DNA is TGTGCCAGCAGCCCCGGGTCCTACACCGGGGAGCTGTTTTTT. It yields the protein CASSPGSYTGELFF.

V gene TRBV2 combines with J gene TRBJ1-3; a possible D gene is TRBD1 (6 bases). The CDR3 has 15 amino acids. Trimming took off 6 bases at V and 4 bases at J, with 16 bases between the two ends. Germline loops: CDR1 SNHLY, CDR2 FYNNEI. The CDR3 nucleotides are TGTGCCAGCAGGCCAACAGGGTTGGACGGAAACACCATATATTTT. Translating it yields CASRPTGLDGNTIYF.

The chain has TRBV5-8 and TRBJ2-6, with D tentatively TRBD1 or TRBD2 (5 bases each). Germline V CDR1 and CDR2: SGHTS, YDEGEE. V was clipped by 4 bases and J by 4 bases, with 15 bases between them. The CDR3 consists of 16 residues. Written as DNA, the CDR3 is TGTGCCAGCAGCCGGGGTTCAGGGAACGGGGCCAACGTCCTGACTTTC. Its protein is CASSRGSGNGANVLTF. The whole variable domain, filled in from reference TRBV5-8 and TRBJ2-6, reads EAGVTQSPTHLIKTRGQQATLRCSPISGHTSVYWYQQALGLGLQFLLWYDEGEERNRGNFPPRFSGRQFPNYSSELNVNALELEDSALYLCASSRGSGNGANVLTFGAGSRLTVL.

This chain joins TRBV6-5 and TRBJ2-1; a possible D gene is TRBD2 (5 bases). Trimming stripped 6 bases from V and 0 bases from J, with 12 bases between. CDR3 length: 15 amino acids. Germline CDR1 MNHEY, CDR2 SVGAGI. The CDR3 DNA sequence: TGTGCCAGCAGCCCGGACTTCAGCTCCTACAATGAGCAGTTCTTC. It translates to CASSPDFSSYNEQFF.

The chain uses TRBV15 and TRBJ2-5; 7 bases agree with TRBD1. Trimming cost V 1 base and J 1 base; bases outside gene matches: 3. The CDR3 is 15 residues long. Germline V gene sequence: CDR1 LNHNV, CDR2 YYDKDF (reference sequence). The CDR3 is CATSRGRTGQETQYF. DNA for the CDR3: TGTGCCACCAGCAGAGGCCGGACAGGCCAAGAGACCCAGTACTTC.

The chain combines TRBV7-8 with TRBJ2-7; 8 nucleotides match TRBD1. Germline loops: CDR1 SGHVS, CDR2 FQNEAQ. The CDR3 consists of 14 residues. J lost 2 bases, V lost 5 bases, and 5 bases had no gene match. CDR3: CASSGGQETYEQYF. CDR3 DNA: TGTGCCAGCAGCGGGGGACAGGAGACCTACGAGCAGTACTTC.

The rearrangement links TRBV5-6 to TRBJ1-4; TRBD1 agrees at 10 bases. V lost 4 bases to trimming and J lost 6 bases; unmatched junction nucleotides: 6. Germline CDR1 is SGHDT and CDR2 is YYEEEE. The CDR3 length is 15 residues. The DNA of the CDR3 is TGTGCCAGCAGCACCTTCGGGACAGGGGATGAAAAACTGTTTTTT. Translating gives CASSTFGTGDEKLFF.

This chain links TRBV19 with TRBJ2-7; D is perhaps TRBD1 or TRBD2 (5 bases each). Germline CDR1 reads LNHDA; CDR2 reads SQIVND (reference sequence). The CDR3 is 15 amino acids. Deletions cut 3 bases from V and 3 bases from J, with 15 bases between. CDR3 region: CASSIGSGPNYEQYF. CDR3 coding DNA: TGTGCCAGTAGTATTGGATCGGGACCCAACTACGAGCAGTACTTC.

V is TRBV27 and J is TRBJ2-1, with 8 positions matching TRBD2. CDR3 length: 15 residues. Looked up from germline, CDR1 is MNHEY and CDR2 is SMNVEV (reference sequence). V lost 7 bases to trimming and J lost 6 bases; unmatched junction nucleotides: 11. The DNA of the CDR3 is TGTGCCAGCAATCCCCGGGAGGGCCTCGTCAATGAGCAGTTCTTC. This translates into CASNPREGLVNEQFF.

CDR3 residues: CASSHRSGAQPQHF. The CDR3 bases are TGCGCCAGCAGCCACCGTTCGGGGGCTCAGCCCCAGCATTTT. V and J are TRBV4-1 and TRBJ1-5; a possible D gene is TRBD1 (6 bases). Germline values: CDR1 MGHRA, CDR2 YSYEKL. Trimming stripped 3 bases from V and 6 bases from J, with 12 bases between. CDR3 length equals 14 residues.

The gene calls are TRBV27 and TRBJ1-5; D unresolved. Looked up from germline, CDR1 is MNHEY and CDR2 is SMNVEV (reference sequence). This CDR3 is 15 amino acids long. Trimming left V 1 base short and J 0 bases short, with 7 bases between. The CDR3 sequence is CASSLYGTSNQPQHF. The DNA of the CDR3 is TGTGCCAGCAGTTTATATGGCACTAGCAATCAGCCCCAGCATTTT.